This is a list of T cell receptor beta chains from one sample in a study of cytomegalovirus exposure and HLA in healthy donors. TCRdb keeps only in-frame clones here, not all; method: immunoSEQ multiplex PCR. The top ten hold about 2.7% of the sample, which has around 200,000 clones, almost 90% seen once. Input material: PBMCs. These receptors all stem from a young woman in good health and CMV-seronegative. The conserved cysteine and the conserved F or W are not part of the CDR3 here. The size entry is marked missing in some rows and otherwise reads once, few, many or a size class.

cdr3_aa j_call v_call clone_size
ASSDPWGAGGYEQY TRBJ2-7 TRBV6-1 -
SVEGGLAGGYETQY TRBJ2-5 TRBV29-1 -
ASSLRDRSVETQY TRBJ2-5 TRBV5-1 -
ASSLAGSYTEAF TRBJ1-1 TRBV27 once
ASSLDGGPYEQY TRBJ2-7 TRBV5-4 few
SVESSENGYT TRBJ1-2 TRBV29-1 -
ASSVAGTSGSLANEQF TRBJ2-1 TRBV9 -
ASSVDRGRGTEAF TRBJ1-1 TRBV2 -
ASSPLKETQY TRBJ2-5 TRBV7-2 -
ASKPSLYSNQPQH TRBJ1-5 TRBV27 -
ASSPGLAGDYEQY TRBJ2-7 TRBV18 -
ASKDRDRGFYEQY TRBJ2-7 TRBV27 -
ASSLIKGNEQF TRBJ2-1 TRBV5-1 -
ASSRLGAYEQY TRBJ2-7 TRBV7-8 once
ASSSEGARTEAF TRBJ1-1 TRBV13 -
ASRLFPGTSGSPYNEQF TRBJ2-1 TRBV5-1 -
ASSSWASGANVLT TRBJ2-6 TRBV27 -
SVEGLAGVREQY TRBJ2-7 TRBV29-1 -
ASSLGLGHQETQY TRBJ2-5 TRBV5-1 -
AIGLAGVDEQF TRBJ2-1 TRBV10-3 -
ASRGTGLVPYGYT TRBJ1-2 TRBV6-5 -
ASSLALSGRETQY TRBJ2-5 TRBV7-9 -
ASSQEVGVGTGELF TRBJ2-2 TRBV13 -
ASSLTAGVLQETQY TRBJ2-5 TRBV7-3 -
ASSLEGADYGYT TRBJ1-2 TRBV7-8 -
ASSLPGQGYEQY TRBJ2-7 TRBV5-1 -
ASSLASGGVIQDTEAF TRBJ1-1 TRBV5-1 -